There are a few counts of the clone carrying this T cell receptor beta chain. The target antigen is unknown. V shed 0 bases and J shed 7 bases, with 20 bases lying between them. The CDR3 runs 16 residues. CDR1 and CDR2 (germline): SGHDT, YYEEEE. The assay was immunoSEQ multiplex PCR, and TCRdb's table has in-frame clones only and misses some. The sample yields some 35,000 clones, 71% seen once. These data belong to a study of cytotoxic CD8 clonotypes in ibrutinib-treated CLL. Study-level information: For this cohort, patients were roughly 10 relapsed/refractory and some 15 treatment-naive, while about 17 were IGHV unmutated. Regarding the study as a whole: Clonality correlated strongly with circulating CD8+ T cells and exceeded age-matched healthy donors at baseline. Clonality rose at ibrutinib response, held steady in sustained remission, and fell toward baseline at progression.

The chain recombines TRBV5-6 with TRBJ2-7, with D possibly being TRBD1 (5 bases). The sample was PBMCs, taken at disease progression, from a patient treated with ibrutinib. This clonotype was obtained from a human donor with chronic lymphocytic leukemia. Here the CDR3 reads CASSLGRILHPGEQYF. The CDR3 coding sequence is TGTGCCAGCAGCTTGGGAAGGATCCTACATCCAGGGGAGCAGTACTTC. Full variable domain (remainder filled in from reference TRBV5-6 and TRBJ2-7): DAGVTQSPTHLIKTRGQQVTLRCSPKSGHDTVSWYQQALGQGPQFIFQYYEEEERQRGNFPDRFSGHQFPNYSSELNVNALLLGDSALYLCASSLGRILHPGEQYFGPGTRLTVT.